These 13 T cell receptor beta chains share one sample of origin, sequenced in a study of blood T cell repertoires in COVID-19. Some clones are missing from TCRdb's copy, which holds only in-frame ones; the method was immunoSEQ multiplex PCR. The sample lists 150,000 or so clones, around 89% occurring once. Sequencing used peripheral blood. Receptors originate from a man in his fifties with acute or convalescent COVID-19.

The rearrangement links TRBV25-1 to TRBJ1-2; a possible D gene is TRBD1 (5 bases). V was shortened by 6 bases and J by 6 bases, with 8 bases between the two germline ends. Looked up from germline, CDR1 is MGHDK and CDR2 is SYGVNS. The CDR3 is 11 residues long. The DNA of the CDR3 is TGTGCCAGCAGGGAGGGGAATGGCTACACCTTC. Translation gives CASREGNGYTF.

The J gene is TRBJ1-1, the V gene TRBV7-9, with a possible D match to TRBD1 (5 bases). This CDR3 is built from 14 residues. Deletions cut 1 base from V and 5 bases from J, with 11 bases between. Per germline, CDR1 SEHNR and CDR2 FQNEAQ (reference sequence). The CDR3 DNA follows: TGTGCCAGCAGCTTAGTCGGCGGGGGAACTGAAGCTTTCTTT. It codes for CASSLVGGGTEAFF.

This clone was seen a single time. CDR3 sequence reads: CASSLSAVNSEAFF. CDR3 DNA sequence: TGCGCCAGCAGCTTGAGTGCGGTTAACTCTGAAGCTTTCTTT. The rearrangement joins TRBV5-1 to TRBJ1-1; D is ambiguous. V dropped 1 base and J dropped 6 bases, with 13 bases sitting between them. This CDR3 is 14 amino acids long. The germline CDR1 and CDR2 sequences are SGHRS and YFSETQ.

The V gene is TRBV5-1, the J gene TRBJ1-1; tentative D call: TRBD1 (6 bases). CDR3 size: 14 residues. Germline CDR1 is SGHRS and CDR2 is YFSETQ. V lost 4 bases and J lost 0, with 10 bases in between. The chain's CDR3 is CASSQGDMNTEAFF. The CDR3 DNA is TGCGCCAGCAGCCAAGGGGACATGAACACTGAAGCTTTCTTT.

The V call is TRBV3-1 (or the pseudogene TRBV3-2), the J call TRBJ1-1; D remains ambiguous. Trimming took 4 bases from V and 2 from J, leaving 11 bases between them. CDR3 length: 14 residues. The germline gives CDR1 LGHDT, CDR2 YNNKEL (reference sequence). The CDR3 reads CASSPARVNTEAFF. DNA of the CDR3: TGTGCCAGCAGCCCTGCGAGGGTCAACACTGAAGCTTTCTTT.

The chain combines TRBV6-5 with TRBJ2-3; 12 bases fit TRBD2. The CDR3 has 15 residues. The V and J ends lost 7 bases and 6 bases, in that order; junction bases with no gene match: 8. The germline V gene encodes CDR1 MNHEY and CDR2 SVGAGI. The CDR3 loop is CASNHLAGGPDTQYF. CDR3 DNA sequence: TGTGCCAGCAACCACCTAGCGGGGGGGCCGGATACGCAGTATTTT.

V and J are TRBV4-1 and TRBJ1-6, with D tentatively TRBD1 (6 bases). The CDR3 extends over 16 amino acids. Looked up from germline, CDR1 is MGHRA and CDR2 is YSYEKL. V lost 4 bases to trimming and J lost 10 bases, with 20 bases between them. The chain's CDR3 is CASSLGTILKSSPLHF. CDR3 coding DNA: TGCGCCAGCAGCCTTGGGACAATCCTTAAGTCGTCACCCCTCCACTTT.

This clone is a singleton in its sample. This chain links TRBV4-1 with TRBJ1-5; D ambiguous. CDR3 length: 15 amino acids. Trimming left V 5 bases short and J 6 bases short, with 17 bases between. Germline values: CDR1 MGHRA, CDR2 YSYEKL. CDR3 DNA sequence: TGCGCCAGCAGCTACCACTACGGGGAAAGTCAGCCCCAGCATTTT. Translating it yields CASSYHYGESQPQHF.

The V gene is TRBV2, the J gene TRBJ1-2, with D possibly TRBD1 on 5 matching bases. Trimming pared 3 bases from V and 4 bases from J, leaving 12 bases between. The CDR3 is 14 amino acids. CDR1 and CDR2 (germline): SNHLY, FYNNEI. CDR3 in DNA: TGTGCCAGCAGTGACAGGGAAAGTTTCTATGGCTACACCTTC. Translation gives CASSDRESFYGYTF. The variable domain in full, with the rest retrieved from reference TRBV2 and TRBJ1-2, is EPEVTQTPSHQVTQMGQEVILRCVPISNHLYFYWYRQILGQKVEFLVSFYNNEISEKSEIFDDQFSVERPDGSNFTLKIRSTKLEDSAMYFCASSDRESFYGYTFGSGTRLTVV.

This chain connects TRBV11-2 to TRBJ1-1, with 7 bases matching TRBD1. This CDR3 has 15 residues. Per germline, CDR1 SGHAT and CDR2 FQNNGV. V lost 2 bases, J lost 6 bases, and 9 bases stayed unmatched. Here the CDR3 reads CASSLTTGSGAEAFF. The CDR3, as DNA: TGTGCCAGCAGCTTAACGACAGGGTCTGGTGCTGAAGCTTTCTTT.

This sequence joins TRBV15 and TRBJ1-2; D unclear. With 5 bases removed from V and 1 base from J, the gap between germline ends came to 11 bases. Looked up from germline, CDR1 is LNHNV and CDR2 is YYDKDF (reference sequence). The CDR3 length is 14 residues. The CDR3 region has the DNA TGTGCCACCAGCCTAGATGCGAGTAACTATGGCTACACCTTC. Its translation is CATSLDASNYGYTF.

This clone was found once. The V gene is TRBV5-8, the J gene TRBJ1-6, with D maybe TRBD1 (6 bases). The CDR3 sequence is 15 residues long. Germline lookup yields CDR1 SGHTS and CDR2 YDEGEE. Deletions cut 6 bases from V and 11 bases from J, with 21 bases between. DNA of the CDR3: TGTGCCAGCAACCTTGGCGGGGGACAAATCGCACCCCTCCACTTT. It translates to CASNLGGGQIAPLHF.

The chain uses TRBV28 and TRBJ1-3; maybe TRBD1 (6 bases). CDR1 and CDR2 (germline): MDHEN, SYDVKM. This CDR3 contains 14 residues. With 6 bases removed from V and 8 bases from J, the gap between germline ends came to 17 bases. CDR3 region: CASRVTGIRDTIYF. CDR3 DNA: TGTGCCAGCAGGGTTACAGGGATAAGAGACACCATATATTTT.